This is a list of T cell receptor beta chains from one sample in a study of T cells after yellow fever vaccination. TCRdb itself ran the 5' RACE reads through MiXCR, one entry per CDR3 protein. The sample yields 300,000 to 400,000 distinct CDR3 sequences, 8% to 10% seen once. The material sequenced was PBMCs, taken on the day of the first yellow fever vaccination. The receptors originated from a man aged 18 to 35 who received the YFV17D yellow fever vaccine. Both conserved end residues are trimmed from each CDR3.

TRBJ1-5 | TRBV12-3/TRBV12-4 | ASSATQQGQPQH
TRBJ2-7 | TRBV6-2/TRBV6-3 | ASSHPVTYEQY
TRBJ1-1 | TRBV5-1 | ASSLAGAGEAF
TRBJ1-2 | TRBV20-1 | SASRQTSGYT
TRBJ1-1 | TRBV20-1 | SARDGYRRMNTEAF
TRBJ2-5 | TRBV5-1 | ASSLGLATETQY
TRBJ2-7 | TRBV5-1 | ASSFGDRPYEQY
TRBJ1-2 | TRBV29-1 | SVAGDDGYT
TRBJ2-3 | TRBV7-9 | ASSLRRAHTDTQY
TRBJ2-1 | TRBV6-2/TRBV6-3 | ASSYSGGSSYNEQF
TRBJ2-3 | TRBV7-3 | ASSKFHLAGGLDTQY
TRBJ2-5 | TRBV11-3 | ASSLGLGKTQY
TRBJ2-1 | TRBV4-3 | ASSRTASGDNEQF
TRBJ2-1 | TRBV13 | ASSALGQAYNEQF
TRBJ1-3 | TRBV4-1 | ASSQDWRFGSAYSY
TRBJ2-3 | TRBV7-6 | ASSSPWSPGAQDTQY
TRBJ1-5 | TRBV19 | ASSMLAGHSNQPQH
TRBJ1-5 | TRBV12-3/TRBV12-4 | ASSIGQGGNQPQH
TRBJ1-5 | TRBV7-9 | ASRPSGGGQPQH
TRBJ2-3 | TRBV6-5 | ASSHTSGGVDTQY
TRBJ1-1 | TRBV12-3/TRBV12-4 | ASSHGTGMDMNTEAF
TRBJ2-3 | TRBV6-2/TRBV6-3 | ASSTYRTPTPDTQY
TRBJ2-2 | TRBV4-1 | ASSQPTSGGAGELF
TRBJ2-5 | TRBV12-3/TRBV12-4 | ASSATGREETQY
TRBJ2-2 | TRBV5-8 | ASSLDWTGELF
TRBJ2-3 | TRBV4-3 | ASSRMTRTDTQY
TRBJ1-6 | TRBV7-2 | ASSPRSLNSPLH
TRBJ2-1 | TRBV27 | ASSFGTSGGYNEQF